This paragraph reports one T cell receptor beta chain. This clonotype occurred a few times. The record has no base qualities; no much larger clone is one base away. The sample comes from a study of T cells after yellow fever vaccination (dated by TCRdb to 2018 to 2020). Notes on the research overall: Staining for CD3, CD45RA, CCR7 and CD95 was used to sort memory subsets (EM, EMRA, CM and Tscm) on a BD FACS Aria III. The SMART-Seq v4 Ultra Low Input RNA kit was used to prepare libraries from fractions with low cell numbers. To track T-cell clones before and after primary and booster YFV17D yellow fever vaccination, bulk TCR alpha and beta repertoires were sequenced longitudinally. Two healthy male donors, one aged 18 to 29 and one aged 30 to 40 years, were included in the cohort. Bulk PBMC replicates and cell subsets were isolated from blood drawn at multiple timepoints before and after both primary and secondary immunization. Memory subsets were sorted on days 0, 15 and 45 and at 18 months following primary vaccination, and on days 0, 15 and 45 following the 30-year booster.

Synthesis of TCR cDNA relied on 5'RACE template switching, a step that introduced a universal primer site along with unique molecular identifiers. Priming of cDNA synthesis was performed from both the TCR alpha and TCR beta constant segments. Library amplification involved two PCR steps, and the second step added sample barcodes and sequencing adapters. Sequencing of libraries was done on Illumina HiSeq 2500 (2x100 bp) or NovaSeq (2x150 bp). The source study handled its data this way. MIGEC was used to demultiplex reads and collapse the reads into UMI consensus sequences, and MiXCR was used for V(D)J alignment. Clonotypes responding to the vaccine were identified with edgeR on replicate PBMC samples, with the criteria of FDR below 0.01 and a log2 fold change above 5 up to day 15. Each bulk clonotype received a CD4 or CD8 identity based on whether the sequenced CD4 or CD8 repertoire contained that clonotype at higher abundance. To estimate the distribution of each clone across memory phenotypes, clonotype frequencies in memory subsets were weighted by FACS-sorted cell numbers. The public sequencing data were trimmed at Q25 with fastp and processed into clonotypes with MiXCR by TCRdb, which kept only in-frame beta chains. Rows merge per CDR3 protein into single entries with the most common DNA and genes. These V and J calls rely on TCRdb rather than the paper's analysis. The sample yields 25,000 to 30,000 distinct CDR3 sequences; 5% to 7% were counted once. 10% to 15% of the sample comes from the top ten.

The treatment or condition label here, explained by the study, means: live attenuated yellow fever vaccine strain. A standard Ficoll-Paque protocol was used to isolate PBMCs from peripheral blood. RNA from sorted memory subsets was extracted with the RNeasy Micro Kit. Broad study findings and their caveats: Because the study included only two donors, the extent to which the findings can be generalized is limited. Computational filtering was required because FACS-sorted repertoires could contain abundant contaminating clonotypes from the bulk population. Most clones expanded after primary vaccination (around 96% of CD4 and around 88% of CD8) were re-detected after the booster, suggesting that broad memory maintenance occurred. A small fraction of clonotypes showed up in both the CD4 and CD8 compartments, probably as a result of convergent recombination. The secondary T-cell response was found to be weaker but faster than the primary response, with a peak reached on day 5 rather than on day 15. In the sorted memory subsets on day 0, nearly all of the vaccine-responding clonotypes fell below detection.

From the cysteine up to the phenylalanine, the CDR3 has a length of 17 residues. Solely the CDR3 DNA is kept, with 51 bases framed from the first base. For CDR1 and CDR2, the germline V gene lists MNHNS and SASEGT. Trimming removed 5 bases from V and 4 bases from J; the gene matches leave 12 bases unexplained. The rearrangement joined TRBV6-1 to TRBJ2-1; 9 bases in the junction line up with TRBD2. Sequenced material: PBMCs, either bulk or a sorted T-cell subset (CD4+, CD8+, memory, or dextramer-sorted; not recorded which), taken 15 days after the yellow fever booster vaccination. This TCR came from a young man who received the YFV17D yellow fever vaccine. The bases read TGTGCCAGCAGTCCATCCTTGGCGGGAGGGCCGTACAATGAGCAGTTCTTC. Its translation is CASSPSLAGGPYNEQFF.